This is a list of T cell receptor beta chains from one sample in a study of blood T cell repertoires in COVID-19. Repertoires were generated with immunoSEQ multiplex PCR, while TCRdb's copy carries only in-frame clones and drops some. The table includes approximately 290,000 clones, 85% to 90% detected once. Sequences were obtained from peripheral blood. The receptor source for this set is a woman aged 25 to 39 with COVID-19, enrolled during active disease. CDR3s include the opening cysteine and the closing phenylalanine or tryptophan. The order of the fields is V gene, J gene, clone size, D gene, CDR3 DNA, CDR3 protein. A D gene is named only where the DNA matches it firmly. Some rows have no size entry. The others give once, few or many, or a class for an expanded clone.

V gene: TRBV19; J gene: TRBJ2-1; clone size: .; D gene: TRBD2; CDR3 DNA: TGTGCCAGTAGTATAGGTCTCTTGGCGGGGGGGCCAAAGTTCTTC; CDR3 protein: CASSIGLLAGGPKFF
V gene: TRBV6-1; J gene: TRBJ2-7; clone size: .; D gene: .; CDR3 DNA: TGTGCCAGCAGTGATTCGAACAGCAGAAGCTCCTACGAGCAGTACTTC; CDR3 protein: CASSDSNSRSSYEQYF
V gene: TRBV27; J gene: TRBJ1-6; clone size: .; D gene: .; CDR3 DNA: TGTGCCAGCAGCCCGGGGGGGAACTATAATTCACCCCTCCACTTT; CDR3 protein: CASSPGGNYNSPLHF
V gene: TRBV7-2; J gene: TRBJ2-7; clone size: .; D gene: TRBD1; CDR3 DNA: TGTGCCAGCAGCTTATCGGCCACAGGGGGCGCCTCCTACGAGCAGTACTTC; CDR3 protein: CASSLSATGGASYEQYF
V gene: TRBV28; J gene: TRBJ1-2; clone size: .; D gene: .; CDR3 DNA: TGTGCCAGCAGTCCTGCGGACAGAGCTAACTATGGCTACACCTTC; CDR3 protein: CASSPADRANYGYTF
V gene: TRBV27; J gene: TRBJ2-1; clone size: .; D gene: TRBD2; CDR3 DNA: TGTGCCAGCAGTCCGGGACTAGAGTTGAATGAGCAGTTCTTC; CDR3 protein: CASSPGLELNEQFF
V gene: TRBV5-5; J gene: TRBJ1-5; clone size: .; D gene: .; CDR3 DNA: TGTGCCAGCAGCTTGAACAGCTTTTATAGCAATCAGCCCCAGCATTTT; CDR3 protein: CASSLNSFYSNQPQHF
V gene: TRBV4-2; J gene: TRBJ1-2; clone size: .; D gene: .; CDR3 DNA: TGTGCCAGCAGCCAAGCGGACAGCACTAACTATGGCTACACCTTC; CDR3 protein: CASSQADSTNYGYTF
V gene: TRBV9; J gene: TRBJ2-2; clone size: once; D gene: .; CDR3 DNA: TGTGCCAGCAGCGTAAGGTCAGGGAAGAACACCGGGGAGCTGTTTTTT; CDR3 protein: CASSVRSGKNTGELFF
V gene: TRBV27; J gene: TRBJ2-5; clone size: .; D gene: .; CDR3 DNA: TGTGCCAGCAGTCCCACAGGACCCCAAGAGACCCAGTACTTC; CDR3 protein: CASSPTGPQETQYF
V gene: TRBV30; J gene: TRBJ1-1; clone size: once; D gene: .; CDR3 DNA: TGTGCCTGGGACTGGGGGGGGGCGAACACTGAAGCTTTCTTT; CDR3 protein: CAWDWGGANTEAFF
V gene: TRBV18; J gene: TRBJ1-2; clone size: .; D gene: .; CDR3 DNA: TGTGCCAGCTCACCATTAGTCGGGTGGGCTAACTATGGCTACACCTTC; CDR3 protein: CASSPLVGWANYGYTF
V gene: TRBV4-2; J gene: TRBJ1-2; clone size: .; D gene: TRBD1; CDR3 DNA: TGTGCCAGCAGCCACTCGGACAGGGGCTCCTATGGCTACACCTTC; CDR3 protein: CASSHSDRGSYGYTF
V gene: TRBV20-1; J gene: TRBJ1-1; clone size: .; D gene: .; CDR3 DNA: TGCAGACGGGGGACGAACACTGAAGCTTTCTTT; CDR3 protein: CRRGTNTEAFF
V gene: TRBV11-1; J gene: TRBJ1-4; clone size: .; D gene: TRBD1; CDR3 DNA: TGTGCCAGCAGCTTACGACAGGGAGGCGAAAAACTGTTTTTT; CDR3 protein: CASSLRQGGEKLFF
V gene: TRBV6-5; J gene: TRBJ1-3; clone size: .; D gene: .; CDR3 DNA: TGTGCCAGCAGCCGGACCGGGAGTGGGGGAAACACCATATATTTT; CDR3 protein: CASSRTGSGGNTIYF
V gene: TRBV19; J gene: TRBJ1-5; clone size: few; D gene: .; CDR3 DNA: TGTGCCAGTAGTATACAATTGGGGCTCAATCAGCCCCAGCATTTT; CDR3 protein: CASSIQLGLNQPQHF
V gene: TRBV6-5; J gene: TRBJ1-2; clone size: .; D gene: .; CDR3 DNA: TGTGCCAGCAGCCCACAAGTTGGAGCTAACTATGGCTACACCTTC; CDR3 protein: CASSPQVGANYGYTF
V gene: TRBV12-3/TRBV12-4; J gene: TRBJ1-2; clone size: .; D gene: .; CDR3 DNA: TGTGCCAGCAGCCTAGGGGGAGGCTACACCTTC; CDR3 protein: CASSLGGGYTF
V gene: TRBV6-6; J gene: TRBJ1-5; clone size: .; D gene: .; CDR3 DNA: TGTGCCAGCAGTCCGGCCGGCGGTAGCAATCAGCCCCAGCATTTT; CDR3 protein: CASSPAGGSNQPQHF
V gene: TRBV4-1; J gene: TRBJ2-7; clone size: .; D gene: .; CDR3 DNA: TGCGCCAGCAGCCAAGTTTGGCTTTACGAGCAGTACTTC; CDR3 protein: CASSQVWLYEQYF
V gene: TRBV29-1; J gene: TRBJ2-7; clone size: .; D gene: .; CDR3 DNA: TGCAGCGTCGGTCCCAGGTCAGGGGCCTACGAGCAGTACTTC; CDR3 protein: CSVGPRSGAYEQYF
V gene: TRBV24-1; J gene: TRBJ1-5; clone size: .; D gene: .; CDR3 DNA: TGTGCCACCTCCCCCGGGGGGGCAGGAAATCAGCCCCAGCATTTT; CDR3 protein: CATSPGGAGNQPQHF
V gene: TRBV7-2; J gene: TRBJ1-1; clone size: .; D gene: .; CDR3 DNA: TGTGCCAGCAGCTTACAGGGGAACACTGAAGCTTTCTTT; CDR3 protein: CASSLQGNTEAFF